Only a few counts were recorded for the clone carrying this TCR beta chain. Its antigen is unidentified. The data derive from a study of molecular identifiers for immune sequencing clone quantification. On the study more broadly: Within a replicate experiment, RNA obtained from either approximately 20,000 or 98,000 naive CD8 cells was divided into five aliquots, and four of those aliquots were then sequenced. The study's findings and limits: Shared barcodes on identical TCR molecules could underestimate the sizes of highly expanded clones. Clones above 20 RNA copies contained over 97% of effector molecules but under 1% of naive ones.

TCRdb ran MiXCR on the PCR reads and lists one entry per CDR3 protein. Of a few hundred thousand distinct CDR3 sequences listed, around 23% are singletons. Using a CD8+CD4-CCR7+CD45RA+ phenotype, naive CD8 T cells were sorted. V shed 4 bases and J 4 bases; nucleotides not matched to a gene: 7. The CDR3 covers 17 residues. Germline V gene data show CDR1 as PRHDT and CDR2 as FYEKMQ (reference sequence). The source of this sequence is a human donor in good health. Some libraries in this study had Jurkat cell RNA spiked in. The specimen was naive CD8+ T cells from blood, with Jurkat cell RNA spiked in. Subset here: FACS-sorted CD8+CD4-CCR7+CD45RA+ naive T cells. The chain has TRBV13 and TRBJ2-2; 12 bases fit TRBD2. The CDR3, as DNA: TGTGCCAGCAGCTCTGGACTAGCGGGAATAGGCACCGGGGAGCTGTTTTTT. Residues: CASSSGLAGIGTGELFF.